The 16 T cell receptor beta chains below all came from one sample that was sequenced in a study of blood T cell repertoires in COVID-19. Only in-frame clones appear in the TCRdb table, and some are missing; sequencing was by immunoSEQ multiplex PCR. The table lists approximately 75,000 clones, approximately 85% of them singletons. Material for sequencing was peripheral blood. Receptor source: a man older than 75 with acute or convalescent COVID-19.

The chain uses TRBV6-2 or TRBV6-3 and TRBJ2-7, with 10 nucleotides matching TRBD1. The CDR3 extends over 20 amino acids. Per germline, CDR1 MNHEY and CDR2 SVGEGT. Trimming cost V 0 bases and J 0 bases; bases outside gene matches: 14. The CDR3 coding sequence is TGTGCCAGCAGTTACTCACGGGACAGGGGATTAATCCAAAGCTCCTACGAGCAGTACTTC. The encoded protein is CASSYSRDRGLIQSSYEQYF.

The CDR3 DNA reads as TGCAGTGCTAGTTCCCAGGGGGGTGGCTACACCTTC. Translation: CSASSQGGGYTF. The rearrangement joins TRBV20-1 to TRBJ1-2; 7 bases map to TRBD1. CDR1 is DFQATT, CDR2 SNEGSKA, per germline (reference sequence). The CDR3 runs to 12 residues. The J segment lost 7 bases and the V segment lost 3 bases, leaving 5 bases of the junction unmatched.

The J gene is TRBJ2-3, the V gene TRBV28, with 8 bases aligning to TRBD1. The CDR3 has 15 amino acids. CDR1 is MDHEN and CDR2 is SYDVKM in the germline V gene. Trimming at V came to 6 bases and at J to 5 bases, leaving 10 bases not matched to a gene. In nucleotides, the CDR3 is TGTGCCAGCAGCTTGATCAGGGGGCAGCAAGATACGCAGTATTTT. Translation gives CASSLIRGQQDTQYF.

The V and J genes are TRBV24-1 and TRBJ2-3; 11 bases agree with TRBD1. The CDR3 is 15 amino acids. CDR1 KGHDR and CDR2 SFDVKD come from the germline V gene. V shed 5 bases and J 5 bases; nucleotides not matched to a gene: 5. CDR3 DNA: TGTGCCACCAGTGTCCCGGGACAGGGGGAAGATACGCAGTATTTT. It encodes CATSVPGQGEDTQYF.

V usage is TRBV29-1 and J usage is TRBJ2-2; D is uncertain. Germline V gives CDR1 SQVTM, CDR2 ANQGSEA. CDR3 length: 14 amino acids. The V end lost 5 bases, the J end lost 4 bases, and 14 bases lay between the germline ends. The CDR3 is CSVQAIRFTGELFF. CDR3 DNA sequence: TGCAGCGTTCAGGCTATCCGCTTCACCGGGGAGCTGTTTTTT.

A few counts support this clone. The V gene is TRBV28, the J gene TRBJ1-5; 11 bases match TRBD1. The trim removed 6 bases at V and 6 bases at J, leaving 4 bases unmatched. This CDR3 region has 14 residues. The germline CDR1 and CDR2 sequences are MDHEN and SYDVKM. CDR3 loop: CASRRGQGGQPQHF. CDR3 DNA: TGTGCCAGCAGACGGGGACAGGGGGGTCAGCCCCAGCATTTT.

The CDR3 DNA sequence: TGCGCCAGCAGAGCCGGGACAGGGGGCTCCGTGGCTGAAGCTTTCTTT. It encodes CASRAGTGGSVAEAFF. This chain uses TRBV5-1 with TRBJ1-1; 12 bases match TRBD1. Germline CDR1 and CDR2: SGHRS and YFSETQ. With V trimmed by 5 bases and J by 6 bases, 11 bases remained unmatched. The CDR3 spans 16 residues.

This clone occurred once. The genes are TRBV28 and TRBJ1-1; D is perhaps TRBD1 (6 bases). V lost 4 bases and J 1 base, leaving 16 bases between the germline ends. CDR1 and CDR2 (germline): MDHEN, SYDVKM. The CDR3 is 16 residues long. CDR3 in amino acids: CASSSGGGTQNTEAFF. CDR3 sequence (DNA): TGTGCCAGCAGTTCTGGGGGGGGGACACAGAACACTGAAGCTTTCTTT.

Written as DNA, the CDR3 is TGTGCCATCAGTGCCGGTCAGGGTACAGATACGCAGTATTTT. Amino acid sequence: CAISAGQGTDTQYF. This sequence joins TRBV10-3 and TRBJ2-3; perhaps TRBD1 as D (5 bases). CDR3 length: 14 amino acids. Germline V lookup: CDR1 ENHRY, CDR2 SYGVKD. V was clipped by 4 bases and J by 3 bases, with 11 bases between them.

The V and J genes are TRBV4-1 and TRBJ1-5, with D perhaps TRBD1 (5 bases). CDR1 is MGHRA and CDR2 is YSYEKL in the germline V gene. Trimming took off 0 bases at V and 5 bases at J, with 14 bases between the two ends. There are 16 residues in the CDR3. CDR3 nucleotides: TGCGCCAGCAGCCAAGAGGGCCCAGGGAACGATCAGCCCCAGCATTTT. Its protein is CASSQEGPGNDQPQHF.

The rearrangement uses TRBV6-1 and TRBJ1-3; perhaps TRBD1 as D (6 bases). Trimming left V 2 bases short and J 2 bases short, with 7 bases between. The CDR3 spans 14 residues. The germline V gene has CDR1 MNHNS and CDR2 SASEGT. The CDR3 DNA is TGTGCCAGCAGTGAACAGGGGACTGGAAACACCATATATTTT. Translated: CASSEQGTGNTIYF.

The gene calls are TRBV3-1 (or the pseudogene TRBV3-2) and TRBJ2-1; D may be TRBD2 (6 bases). Between the trimmed V and J ends, which lost 4 bases and 0 bases, there was a span of 10 bases. The germline gives CDR1 LGHDT, CDR2 YNNKEL (reference sequence). The CDR3 loop spans 15 amino acids. CDR3 loop: CASSRLENSYNEQFF. The CDR3 nucleotides are TGTGCCAGCAGCCGACTAGAGAACTCCTACAATGAGCAGTTCTTC.

This clone appeared a single time. This chain links TRBV7-8 with TRBJ2-2; D possibly corresponds to TRBD1 (5 bases). In germline, CDR1 is SGHVS, CDR2 FQNEAQ. V was trimmed by 5 bases and J by 6 bases, leaving 13 bases between them. The CDR3 runs 14 residues. The CDR3 DNA sequence: TGTGCCAGCAGCGCTGTTCCGACAGCCGGGGAGCTGTTTTTT. Its protein is CASSAVPTAGELFF.

The genes are TRBV7-7 and TRBJ2-7; the match to TRBD1 covers 11 bases. After removal of 5 bases from V and 2 bases from J, the junction contained 5 bases not matched to a gene. The CDR3 runs 15 residues. The V gene's germline CDR1 is SSHAT and CDR2 FNYEAQ (reference sequence). CDR3 loop: CASSGGQGEAYEQYF. As DNA, the CDR3 is TGTGCCAGCAGCGGGGGACAGGGGGAGGCCTACGAGCAGTACTTC. The entire variable domain, with the rest obtained from reference TRBV7-7 and TRBJ2-7, is as follows: GAGVSQSPRYKVTKRGQDVTLRCDPISSHATLYWYQQALGQGPEFLTYFNYEAQPDKSGLPSDRFSAERPEGSISTLTIQRTEQRDSAMYRCASSGGQGEAYEQYFGPGTRLTVT.

V usage is TRBV6-4 and J usage is TRBJ2-7; maybe TRBD2 (5 bases). Germline-derived CDR1 and CDR2 are MRHNA and SNTAGT. Trimming left V 8 bases short and J 4 bases short, with 9 bases between. This CDR3 comprises 11 residues. CDR3 coding DNA: TGTGCCAGCTTCCCGGGGTACGAGCAGTACTTC. This sequence encodes CASFPGYEQYF.

The chain carries TRBV28 and TRBJ1-5; maybe TRBD1 (5 bases). CDR1 is MDHEN, CDR2 SYDVKM, per germline. Trimming stripped 6 bases from V and 2 bases from J, with 14 bases between. The CDR3 totals 15 residues. CDR3 region: CASSYQGRGNQPQHF. For the CDR3, the DNA is TGTGCCAGCAGCTACCAGGGAAGAGGCAATCAGCCCCAGCATTTT.